This TCR beta chain was recovered during a study of beta chain features in type 1 diabetes. On the study more broadly: Sorted cells numbering approximately 110,000,000 were examined across all samples. The study's findings and limits: cDNA-based reads could over-represent cells with high TCR expression. TCRB CDR3s were moderately but significantly shorter in Type 1 diabetes patients in all four CD4+ subsets.

CDR1 and CDR2 (germline): SGHRS, YFSETQ. Trimming left V 4 bases short and J 6 bases short, with 14 bases between. The CDR3 length is 14 residues. Expressed TCRB transcripts were sequenced because the entire RNA isolate underwent reverse transcription. The repertoire was sequenced with immunoSEQ multiplex PCR; TCRdb's copy has only in-frame clones and lacks some. The sample holds hundreds of thousands of clones, around 15% seen once. A note on this clone: What it binds is unknown.

The TCR originated in a man between 18 and 35 years old in good health. The chain uses TRBV5-1 and TRBJ2-1, with D perhaps matching TRBD1 (6 bases). The specimen sequenced was naive CD4+ T cells from blood. Here the CDR3 DNA reads TGCGCCAGCAGCCCAATACAGGGAAGCAATGAGCAGTTCTTC. Residues: CASSPIQGSNEQFF.